The present entry profiles one T cell receptor beta chain with its context. Antigen specificity is unknown. The time point is: naive CD8 control sorted from an acute-time-point sample. The CDR3 sequence is 14 residues long. V lost 6 bases, J lost 2 bases, and 8 bases stayed unmatched. From germline, CDR1 is SGHDT and CDR2 YYEEEE. This specimen comes from a study of CD8 T cells in acute hepatitis C reinfection. About the research overall: CD8+ T cells specific for HCV NS3-1073 were sequenced.

Sequenced by immunoSEQ multiplex PCR; TCRdb stores in-frame clones only, minus some. The sample has tens of thousands of clones, 70% to 90% seen once. Whole-study results and caveats: One of thirteen outcome-independent public clonotypes used V04-02/J02-02. All groups preferentially used TRBV04 and TRBV06, which was not due to overrepresentation in the naive pool. Bulk TCRbeta-only sequencing left public clonotype pairing undetermined.

The chain is built from TRBV5-6 and TRBJ2-7, with TRBD1 matching over 7 bases. The sequence was collected from a woman aged 18-29 years who spontaneously cleared hepatitis C infection. Sequencing used naive CD8+ T cells from PBMCs. This chain's CDR3 is CASTQTGTAYEQYF. In DNA form, the CDR3 reads TGTGCCAGCACCCAAACAGGGACAGCCTACGAGCAGTACTTC. The full variable domain, completed using reference TRBV5-6 and TRBJ2-7, is DAGVTQSPTHLIKTRGQQVTLRCSPKSGHDTVSWYQQALGQGPQFIFQYYEEEERQRGNFPDRFSGHQFPNYSSELNVNALLLGDSALYLCASTQTGTAYEQYFGPGTRLTVT.